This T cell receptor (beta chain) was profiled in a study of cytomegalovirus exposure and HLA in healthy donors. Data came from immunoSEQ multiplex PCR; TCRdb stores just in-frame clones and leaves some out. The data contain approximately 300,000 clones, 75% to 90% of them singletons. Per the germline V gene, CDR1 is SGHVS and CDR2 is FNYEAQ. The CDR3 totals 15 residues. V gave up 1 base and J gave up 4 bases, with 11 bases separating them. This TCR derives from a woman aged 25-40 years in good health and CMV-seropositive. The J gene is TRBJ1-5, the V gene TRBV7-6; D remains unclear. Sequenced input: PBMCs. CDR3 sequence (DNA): TGTGCCAGCAGCTTAGGAAAGGAAGCGAATCAGCCCCAGCATTTT. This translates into CASSLGKEANQPQHF.